This T cell receptor (beta chain) is from a study of radiotherapy plus CTLA-4 blockade in lung cancer. On the study more broadly: Objective response rate was 18%; disease control rate, 25% to 35%. Broader study findings: Clones derived from tumor TCRs expanded in blood after radiotherapy plus ipilimumab. According to reports, early shifts in blood T cell clones, alongside interferon-beta, forecast response most accurately.

Of note for this clone: Its specificity is unknown.

The data were produced by immunoSEQ multiplex PCR, yet TCRdb's version contains in-frame clones alone and is incomplete. The data contain some 50,000 clones, 80% to 90% of them seen just once; the ten biggest clones take up approximately 4.8%. This CDR3 comprises 15 residues. V was pared by 1 base and J by 1 base, with 10 bases between. The V gene's germline CDR1 is SGHAT and CDR2 FQNNGV. Sequencing used peripheral blood, obtained from a patient treated with radiotherapy plus ipilimumab. The receptor was isolated from a human donor with non-small cell lung cancer whose response to radiotherapy plus ipilimumab could not be evaluated. V gene TRBV11-2 combines with J gene TRBJ1-1; unclear D gene. The CDR3 loop reads CASSLVLRGNTEAFF. CDR3 DNA: TGTGCCAGCAGCTTAGTGCTGCGTGGGAACACTGAAGCTTTCTTT.